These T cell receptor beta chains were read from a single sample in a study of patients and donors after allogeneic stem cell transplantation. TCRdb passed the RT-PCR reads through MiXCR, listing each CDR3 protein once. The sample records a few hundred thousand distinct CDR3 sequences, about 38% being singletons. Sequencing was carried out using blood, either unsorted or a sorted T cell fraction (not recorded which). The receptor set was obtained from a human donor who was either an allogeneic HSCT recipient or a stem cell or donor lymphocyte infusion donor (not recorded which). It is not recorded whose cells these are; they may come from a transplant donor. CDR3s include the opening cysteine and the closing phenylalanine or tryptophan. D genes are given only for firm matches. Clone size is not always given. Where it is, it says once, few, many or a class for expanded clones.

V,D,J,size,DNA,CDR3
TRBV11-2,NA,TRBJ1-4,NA,TGTGCCAGCAGCCCCGGGACCCTAAATGAAAAACTGTTTTTT,CASSPGTLNEKLFF
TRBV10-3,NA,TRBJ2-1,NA,TGTGCCATCAGTGAGTCGATCGGGACCATGTTGGAGCAGTTCTTC,CAISESIGTMLEQFF
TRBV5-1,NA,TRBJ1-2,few,TGCGCCAGCAGTCGGGGGGGCGAGGATGGCTACACCTTC,CASSRGGEDGYTF
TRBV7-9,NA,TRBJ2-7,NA,TGTGCCAGCAGCTCGCCAGGGGTCGAGCAGTACTTC,CASSSPGVEQYF
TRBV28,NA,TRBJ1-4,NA,TGTGCCAGCAGTTCAGGGGCACTGGCTAATGAAAAACTGTTTTTT,CASSSGALANEKLFF
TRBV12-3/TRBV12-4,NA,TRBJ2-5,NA,TGTGCCAGCAGAAGAGGGGGCCAAGAGACCCAGTACTTC,CASRRGGQETQYF
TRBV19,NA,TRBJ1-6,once,TGTGCCAGTAGTACAGGGAGCTCCTATAATTCACCCCTCCACTTT,CASSTGSSYNSPLHF
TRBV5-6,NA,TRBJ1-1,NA,TGTGCCAGCAGCTTCGAAAGGTGGTCAGGGGCAGGGAACACTGAAGCTTTCTTT,CASSFERWSGAGNTEAFF
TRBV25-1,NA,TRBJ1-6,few,TGTGCCAGCAGTGAGGGGCGACGGGATTCACCCCTCCACTTT,CASSEGRRDSPLHF
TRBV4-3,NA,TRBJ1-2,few,TGCGCCAGCAGCCAAGAGACGGCGGCCTATGGCTACACCTTC,CASSQETAAYGYTF
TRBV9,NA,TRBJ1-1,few,TGTGCCAGCAGCGTAGGGGCGTACACTGAAGCTTTCTTT,CASSVGAYTEAFF
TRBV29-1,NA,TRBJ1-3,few,TGCAGCGTCCCCGATGTGGGGCGAGGAAACACCATATATTTT,CSVPDVGRGNTIYF
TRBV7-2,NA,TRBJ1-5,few,TGTGCCAGCAGCTTATTGGCCGGTAATCAGCCCCAGCATTTT,CASSLLAGNQPQHF
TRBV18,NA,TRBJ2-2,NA,TGTGCCAGCTCACCACGGACCGGGGAGCTGTTTTTT,CASSPRTGELFF
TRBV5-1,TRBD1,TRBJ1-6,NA,TGCGCCAGCAGCTTGGAACCGACAGGGATCGGTAATTCACCCCTCCACTTT,CASSLEPTGIGNSPLHF
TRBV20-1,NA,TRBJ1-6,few,TGCAGTGCTAGTGGGGTAATACAGAGCTCCTATAATTCACCCCTCCACTTT,CSASGVIQSSYNSPLHF
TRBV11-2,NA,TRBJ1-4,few,TGTGCCAGCAGCTTAGTGCACGGGGGTAATGAAAAACTGTTTTTT,CASSLVHGGNEKLFF
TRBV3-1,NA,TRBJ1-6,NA,TGTGCCAGCAGCCAAGGTACGGGCACCTCCTATAATTCACCCCTCCACTTT,CASSQGTGTSYNSPLHF
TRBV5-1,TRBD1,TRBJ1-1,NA,TGCGCCAGCAGCCCTGGGACAGCCGGGGGCACTGAAGCTTTCTTT,CASSPGTAGGTEAFF
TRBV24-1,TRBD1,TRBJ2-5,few,TGTGCCACTCGGGACAGGGGGTCCTTGGAGACCCAGTACTTC,CATRDRGSLETQYF
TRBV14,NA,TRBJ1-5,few,TGTGCCAGCAGCCAAGAAAGGGGGAGGGGACACCCCGGCCAGCCCCAGCATTTT,CASSQERGRGHPGQPQHF
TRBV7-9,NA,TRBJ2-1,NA,TGTGCCAGCAGCTCTACGTGGGGCCCCTACAATGAGCAGTTCTTC,CASSSTWGPYNEQFF
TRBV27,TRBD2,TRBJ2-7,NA,TGTGCCAGCAGTATAACTAGCGGGGGGGCCTACGAGCAGTACTTC,CASSITSGGAYEQYF
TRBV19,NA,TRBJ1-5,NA,TGTGCCAGTACCCCTGGCCCCTCGGGTCAGCCCCAGCATTTT,CASTPGPSGQPQHF
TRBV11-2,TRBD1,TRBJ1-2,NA,TGTGCCAGCAGCACATACAGGGGAAGTGTTGGGGTTAACTATGGCTACACCTTC,CASSTYRGSVGVNYGYTF
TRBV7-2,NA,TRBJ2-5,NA,TGTGCCAGCAGCTTAGGGGGCCCCTGGGGGACCCAGTACTTC,CASSLGGPWGTQYF
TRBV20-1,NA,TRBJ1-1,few,TGCAGTGCTAGGGGGGGGGAAGCTTTCTTT,CSARGGEAFF
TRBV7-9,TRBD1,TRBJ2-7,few,TGTGCCAGCAGCGCAGAAGGACAGGGATCCTACGAGCAGTACTTC,CASSAEGQGSYEQYF
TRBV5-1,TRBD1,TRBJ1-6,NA,TGCGCCAGCAGCTCGCGACAGGGGCATGATTCACCCCTCCACTTT,CASSSRQGHDSPLHF
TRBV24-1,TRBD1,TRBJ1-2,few,TGTGCCACCAGTGATGCCGACAGGGATGGCTACACCTTC,CATSDADRDGYTF
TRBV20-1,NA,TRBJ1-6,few,TGCAGTGCTAGAGAGGCGGGGAATTATAATTCACCCCTCCACTTT,CSAREAGNYNSPLHF
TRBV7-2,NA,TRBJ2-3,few,TGTGCCAGCAGCCAAATTTGGACTCAACATACGCAGTATTTT,CASSQIWTQHTQYF
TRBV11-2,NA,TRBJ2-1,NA,TGTGCCAGCAGCTTAGGCCCCAATGAGCAGTTCTTC,CASSLGPNEQFF
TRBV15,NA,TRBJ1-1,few,TGTGCCACCAGCAGACCCCCGGGTTTTGAAGCTTTCTTT,CATSRPPGFEAFF
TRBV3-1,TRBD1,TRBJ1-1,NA,TGTGCCAGCAGCCACCACGGGACAGGGTTGAACACTGAAGCTTTCTTT,CASSHHGTGLNTEAFF
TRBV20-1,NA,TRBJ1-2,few,TGCAGTGTGGAGGATGGCTACACCTTC,CSVEDGYTF
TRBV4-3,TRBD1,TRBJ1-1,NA,TGCGCCAGCAGCCCCCAAGACGCGGCAGGGGGCACTGAAGCTTTCTTT,CASSPQDAAGGTEAFF
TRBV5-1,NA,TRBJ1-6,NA,TGCGCCAGCAGCGGGAGCTCGGATAATTCACCCCTCCACTTT,CASSGSSDNSPLHF
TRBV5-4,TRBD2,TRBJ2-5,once,TGTGCCAGCAGCACTCCGGGACTAGCGGGGGAGACCCAGTACTTC,CASSTPGLAGETQYF
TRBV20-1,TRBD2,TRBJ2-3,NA,TGCAGTGCCAGTCCCTCTAGCGGGGTCACAGATACGCAGTATTTT,CSASPSSGVTDTQYF
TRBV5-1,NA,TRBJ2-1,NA,TGCGCCAGCAGCTTCTGGCAGGGGATCCATGAGCAGTTCTTC,CASSFWQGIHEQFF
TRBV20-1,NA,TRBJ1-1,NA,TGCAGTGCTAGACCCCCCGGGGTTGTCGGTACTGAAGCTTTCTTT,CSARPPGVVGTEAFF
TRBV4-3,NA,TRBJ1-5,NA,TGCGCCAGCAGCCAAGATACAGGCCTTAATCAGCCCCAGCATTTT,CASSQDTGLNQPQHF
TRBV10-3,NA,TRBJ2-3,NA,TGTGCCATCAGCGAGACAGAACCCCGGACAGATACGCAGTATTTT,CAISETEPRTDTQYF
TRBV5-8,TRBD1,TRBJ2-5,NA,TGTGCCAGCAGCCCCCGGGGACAGGGGAAAGAGACCCAGTACTTC,CASSPRGQGKETQYF
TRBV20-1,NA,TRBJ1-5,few,TGCAGTGCTAGAGAAGTCCGGCAGAGCAATCAGCCCCAGCATTTT,CSAREVRQSNQPQHF
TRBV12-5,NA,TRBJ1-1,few,TGTGCTAGTGGTTCCCGACAGACTGAAGCTTTCTTT,CASGSRQTEAFF
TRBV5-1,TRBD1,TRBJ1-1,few,TGCGCCAGCAGCCCACGTGAGGGACAGAGTAACACTGAAGCTTTCTTT,CASSPREGQSNTEAFF
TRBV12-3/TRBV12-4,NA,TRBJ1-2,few,TGTGCCAGCAGTTTGCAGAGAAGAGGCTATGGCTACACCTTC,CASSLQRRGYGYTF
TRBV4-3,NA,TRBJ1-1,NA,TGCGCCAGCAGCCAAAGCGCGGCAGGGTGGACTGAAGCTTTCTTT,CASSQSAAGWTEAFF
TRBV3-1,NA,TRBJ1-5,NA,TGTGCCAGCAGCCAAGATTCAGGGTTGGGGAATCAGCCCCAGCATTTT,CASSQDSGLGNQPQHF
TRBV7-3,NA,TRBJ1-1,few,TGTGCCAGCAGCTTAAGGGGGCTCGACACTGAAGCTTTCTTT,CASSLRGLDTEAFF
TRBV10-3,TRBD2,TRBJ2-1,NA,TGTGCCATTCCTCTATCCGGGGGGGCCAGTAATGAGCAGTTCTTC,CAIPLSGGASNEQFF